This T cell receptor beta chain stems from a study of blood T cell repertoires in COVID-19. Study context: Samples of COVID-19 (acute and convalescent) were obtained from the United States, Italy and Spain.

This clone is a singleton in its sample. The germline V gene has CDR1 KGHSH and CDR2 LQKENI. The V and J ends lost 2 bases and 6 bases respectively, with 10 bases between them. This CDR3 is 13 amino acids long. In the study's own analysis: Estimated nucleated cell counts came from reference gene primer amplification. The method was immunoSEQ multiplex PCR; TCRdb's version includes in-frame clones alone and lacks a portion of them. Clonal size and the V and J genes are those of that table, whereas D and trimming came from the DNA. This sample carries about 160,000 clones, roughly 73% of them seen once, and the ten largest clones take approximately 3%.

Sequenced material: peripheral blood. This chain connects TRBV18 to TRBJ1-2; D is perhaps TRBD1 (6 bases). The clonotype originates from a man aged 65 to 79 with acute or convalescent COVID-19. CDR3 protein: CASSPNAGDGYTF. Written as DNA, the CDR3 is TGTGCCAGCTCACCAAACGCAGGGGATGGCTACACCTTC.